One sample yielded the 32 T cell receptor beta chains listed below, sequenced in a study of vaccination and CD4 T cells after COVID-19. These TCRs are of unknown antigen specificity. Documented treatment: roughly ten-day PBMC culture with coronavirus spike peptide pools or control peptides (ViraFEST assay). The Oncomine TCR Beta short-read assay sequenced DNA from cultured CD4+ T cells. TCRdb recomputed calls from the PCR reads with MiXCR, one row per CDR3 protein. Here the sample spans about 12,000 distinct CDR3 sequences, 35% to 45% being singletons. Sequenced input: cultured CD4+ T cells from blood. The origin of the receptors is a human donor with COVID-19.

Remarks on this clonotype: A read error may produce the germline difference seen at one junction end. The chain has TRBV6-2 or TRBV6-3 and TRBJ1-2; 9 bases are a match to TRBD1. CDR1 and CDR2 from the germline V gene are MNHEY and SVGEGT. This CDR3 spans 12 amino acids. CDR3 region: CANSYDRGRNTF. The CDR3 nucleotides are TGTGCCAACAGTTACGACAGGGGGAGGAACACCTTC.

This chain joins TRBV14 and TRBJ1-6; perhaps TRBD1 as D (5 bases). The CDR3 consists of 15 residues. The germline V and J ends were trimmed by 3 bases and 0 bases, with 6 bases remaining between them. Germline V CDR1 and CDR2: SGHDN, FVKESK. CDR3 sequence (DNA): TGTGCCAGCAGCCAGCAGGGCTCCTATAATTCACCCCTCCACTTT. This sequence encodes CASSQQGSYNSPLHF.

The chain carries TRBV7-2 and TRBJ2-7; D is possibly TRBD1 (6 bases). V shed 6 bases and J shed 3 bases, with 15 bases lying between them. The germline CDR1 and CDR2 sequences are SGHTA and FQGNSA. The CDR3 extends over 14 amino acids. Here the CDR3 DNA reads TGTGCCAGCAGACCGCCCGGGACACACTACGAGCAGTACTTC. Translating gives CASRPPGTHYEQYF. Looking up the rest from reference TRBV7-2 and TRBJ2-7 gives the full variable domain: GAGVSQSPSNKVTEKGKDVELRCDPISGHTALYWYRQSLGQGLEFLIYFQGNSAPDKSGLPSDRFSAERTGGSVSTLTIQRTQQEDSAVYLCASRPPGTHYEQYFGPGTRLTVT.

The chain joins TRBV7-2 to TRBJ2-7; 10 nucleotides match TRBD2. Germline V gene data show CDR1 as SGHTA and CDR2 as FQGNSA. The V gene end was trimmed by 6 bases and the J gene end by 4 bases; junction bases not matched to a gene: 9. CDR3 length equals 15 residues. DNA for the CDR3: TGTGCCAGCAGTCAGCAGCGGGGGGGCCCGTACGAGCAGTACTTC. Translation: CASSQQRGGPYEQYF.

Comment on this clonotype: Germline is not matched at one junction end, which may reflect a read error. This chain uses TRBV7-2 with TRBJ2-2, with a possible D match to TRBD2 (5 bases). This CDR3 is 13 amino acids long. The germline gives CDR1 SGHTA, CDR2 FQGNSA. The CDR3 nucleotides are TGTGCCAGCAGCCCGCGAGGGTCCGGTGAGCTGTTTTTT. Translation: CASSPRGSGELFF.

The V and J genes are TRBV6-1 and TRBJ1-2; D is ambiguous. V lost 6 bases and J 2 bases, leaving 10 bases between the germline ends. Germline-derived CDR1 and CDR2 are MNHNS and SASEGT. The CDR3 runs to 13 residues. The CDR3 region has the DNA TGTGCCAGCAGCTCCGGAAGGAACTATGGCTACACCTTC. It translates to CASSSGRNYGYTF.

Only a few counts were recorded for this clonotype. The rearrangement links TRBV5-1 to TRBJ2-7; no definite D call. CDR1 and CDR2 (germline): SGHRS, YFSETQ. With 0 bases removed from V and 2 bases from J, the gap between germline ends came to 12 bases. This CDR3 spans 15 amino acids. CDR3 sequence: CASSLAPTSTYEQYF. CDR3 DNA sequence: TGCGCCAGCAGCTTGGCTCCGACCTCGACCTACGAGCAGTACTTC.

This rearrangement joins TRBV7-2 to TRBJ2-3; 15 nucleotides line up with TRBD2. CDR1 SGHTA and CDR2 FQGNSA come from the germline V gene. The CDR3 loop spans 15 amino acids. V lost 8 bases to trimming and J lost 5 bases; unmatched junction nucleotides: 5. The CDR3 sequence: CASGLAGGPGDTQYF. The DNA for the CDR3 is TGTGCCAGCGGACTAGCGGGGGGGCCCGGAGATACGCAGTATTTT.

The chain carries TRBV18 and TRBJ2-1, with 8 bases that match TRBD2. Losses at the gene ends were 1 base for V and 8 bases for J; bases not matched to a gene: 10. The germline gives CDR1 KGHSH, CDR2 LQKENI. The CDR3 runs 16 residues. The CDR3 region has the DNA TGTGCCAGCTCACCACTGGTTAGCGGGGTCGACGATGAGCAGTTCTTC. Its translation is CASSPLVSGVDDEQFF.

The chain recombines TRBV5-8 with TRBJ2-2, with 12 bases matching TRBD1. The germline V gene encodes CDR1 SGHTS and CDR2 YDEGEE. Trimming at V came to 3 bases and at J to 8 bases, leaving 8 bases not matched to a gene. The CDR3 contains 16 residues. The CDR3 here is CASSSPGQGAPGELFF. CDR3 in DNA: TGTGCCAGCAGCTCCCCGGGACAGGGGGCTCCTGGGGAGCTGTTTTTT. Variable domain in full (rest from reference TRBV5-8 and TRBJ2-2): EAGVTQSPTHLIKTRGQQATLRCSPISGHTSVYWYQQALGLGLQFLLWYDEGEERNRGNFPPRFSGRQFPNYSSELNVNALELEDSALYLCASSSPGQGAPGELFFGEGSRLTVL.

This clonotype came up a few times. Written as DNA, the CDR3 is TGTGCCAGCAGTGAAGCGAACAGAATCTATGGCTACACCTTC. Amino acids: CASSEANRIYGYTF. The J gene is TRBJ1-2, the V gene TRBV2; D gene ambiguous. V was shortened by 0 bases and J by 4 bases, with 9 bases between the two germline ends. Germline V gives CDR1 SNHLY, CDR2 FYNNEI. CDR3 length: 14 amino acids. The full variable domain, completed using reference TRBV2 and TRBJ1-2, is EPEVTQTPSHQVTQMGQEVILRCVPISNHLYFYWYRQILGQKVEFLVSFYNNEISEKSEIFDDQFSVERPDGSNFTLKIRSTKLEDSAMYFCASSEANRIYGYTFGSGTRLTVV.

This rearrangement joins TRBV28 to TRBJ1-5, with D uncertain. The CDR3 has 12 residues. Germline loops: CDR1 MDHEN, CDR2 SYDVKM. V lost 6 bases and J 3 bases, leaving 6 bases between the germline ends. CDR3 DNA sequence: TGTGCCAGCAGCTTTCTCAATCAGCCCCAGCATTTT. This translates into CASSFLNQPQHF.

The chain carries TRBV5-6 and TRBJ1-2, with D tentatively TRBD1 (5 bases). There are 13 residues in the CDR3. The V and J ends lost 1 base and 2 bases respectively, with 6 bases between them. From germline, CDR1 is SGHDT and CDR2 YYEEEE. Here the CDR3 reads CASSLNRNYGYTF. The CDR3 region has the DNA TGTGCCAGCAGCTTGAACAGGAACTATGGCTACACCTTC.

A few counts support this clonotype. The chain recombines TRBV20-1 with TRBJ1-6; a weak D match, TRBD1 (5 bases). CDR3 length equals 15 residues. The V and J ends lost 0 bases and 8 bases respectively, with 14 bases between them. The germline gives CDR1 DFQATT, CDR2 SNEGSKA (reference sequence). CDR3 in amino acids: CSARDLGRVDSPLHF. The CDR3 DNA follows: TGCAGTGCTAGAGATTTAGGCAGGGTCGATTCACCCCTCCACTTT.

The chain carries TRBV5-4 and TRBJ1-5; the match to TRBD1 covers 11 bases. The CDR3 covers 14 residues. Germline V gives CDR1 SGHNT, CDR2 YYREEE (reference sequence). V gave up 4 bases and J gave up 7 bases; unmatched junction bases: 4. The CDR3 DNA sequence: TGTGCCAGCAGCGCGGACAGGGGGCTGCAGCCCCAGCATTTT. Protein sequence: CASSADRGLQPQHF.

This clonotype was found a few times. The rearrangement links TRBV15 to TRBJ2-1; 8 positions agree with TRBD1. Germline trimming cut 5 bases from V and 4 bases from J; bases unmatched to any gene: 10. The CDR3 covers 16 residues. Germline V gives CDR1 LNHNV, CDR2 YYDKDF (reference sequence). CDR3 protein: CATSSLGTGNYNEQFF. As DNA, the CDR3 is TGTGCCACCAGCTCCCTGGGGACAGGTAATTACAATGAGCAGTTCTTC.

V is TRBV12-3 or TRBV12-4 and J is TRBJ1-2, with D maybe TRBD1 (5 bases). CDR3 size: 13 residues. V was trimmed by 3 bases and J by 4 bases, leaving 9 bases between them. CDR3 in DNA: TGTGCCAGCAGTTTTAAAAGGGGCTATGGCTACACCTTC. Translation gives CASSFKRGYGYTF.

This clonotype was seen only a few times. V is TRBV7-9 and J is TRBJ2-3, with TRBD2 identical over 9 bases. The CDR3 has 13 amino acids. The junction had 6 bases not matched to a gene; V was cut back by 8 bases and J by 6 bases. Germline assignment: CDR1 SEHNR and CDR2 FQNEAQ (reference sequence). Here the CDR3 DNA reads TGTGCCAGCCGGGGACTAGCTTGGGATACGCAGTATTTT. Protein sequence: CASRGLAWDTQYF.

The rearrangement uses TRBV5-1 and TRBJ2-7; possible D gene TRBD2, 5 bases. This CDR3 is built from 14 residues. V lost 0 bases, J lost 7 bases, and 14 bases lay in between. Germline assignment: CDR1 SGHRS and CDR2 YFSETQ. CDR3 sequence (DNA): TGCGCCAGCAGCTTGGCACAGACCGGCGGGGAGCAGTACTTC. Translated, it gives CASSLAQTGGEQYF.

V is TRBV19 and J is TRBJ1-4; TRBD1 matches at 9 bases. V was pared by 3 bases and J by 8 bases, with 4 bases of the junction left unmatched. Germline assignment: CDR1 LNHDA and CDR2 SQIVND (reference sequence). The CDR3 has 14 residues. As DNA, the CDR3 is TGTGCCAGTAGTATCGGGACAGGGAGGGAAAAACTGTTTTTT. Amino acid sequence: CASSIGTGREKLFF.

The rearrangement joins TRBV2 to TRBJ2-7, with 7 positions matching TRBD1. The CDR3 covers 13 residues. From germline, CDR1 is SNHLY and CDR2 FYNNEI. Unmatched junction bases numbered 6, after V lost 5 bases and J lost 5 bases. The CDR3 sequence is CASSSKQGNEQYF. Written as DNA, the CDR3 is TGTGCCAGCAGTTCAAAACAGGGGAACGAGCAGTACTTC. Based on the CDR3 plus reference TRBV2 and TRBJ2-7, the full variable domain is EPEVTQTPSHQVTQMGQEVILRCVPISNHLYFYWYRQILGQKVEFLVSFYNNEISEKSEIFDDQFSVERPDGSNFTLKIRSTKLEDSAMYFCASSSKQGNEQYFGPGTRLTVT.

This clonotype was seen a handful of times. This chain joins TRBV6-1 and TRBJ1-2; 11 nucleotides match TRBD1. V dropped 6 bases and J dropped 7; count of bases not matched to a gene: 7. The CDR3 has 14 residues. Germline CDR1 MNHNS, CDR2 SASEGT. In DNA, the CDR3 is TGTGCCAGCAGGCCAGCCGGGACAGGGGGTGGCTACACCTTC. It translates to CASRPAGTGGGYTF.

This clonotype was seen only once. CDR3 sequence reads: CASSPGPQETQYF. CDR3 DNA: TGCGCCAGCAGCCCAGGACCCCAAGAGACCCAGTACTTC. This chain uses TRBV5-1 with TRBJ2-5; D unresolved. This CDR3 is built from 13 residues. V was trimmed by 4 bases and J by 1 base, leaving 8 bases between them. Germline CDR1 SGHRS, CDR2 YFSETQ.

This clonotype was observed a few times. The chain has TRBV7-2 and TRBJ1-2; 7 bases align to TRBD1. From germline, CDR1 is SGHTA and CDR2 FQGNSA. V shed 5 bases and J 4 bases; nucleotides not matched to a gene: 4. The CDR3 contains 13 residues. The CDR3 protein is CASSDRVGYGYTF. CDR3 coding DNA: TGTGCCAGCAGCGACAGGGTAGGCTATGGCTACACCTTC.

The table lists this clonotype with a count of one. The rearrangement joins TRBV30 to TRBJ1-4; perhaps TRBD1 as D (5 bases). This CDR3 is 14 amino acids long. The ends were cut back, 4 bases at V and 10 bases at J, with 19 bases in the middle. The germline gives CDR1 GTSNPN, CDR2 SVGIG (reference sequence). In DNA, the CDR3 is TGTGCCTGGAATATCGGACACGTGGGGGGAAAACTGTTTTTT. This encodes CAWNIGHVGGKLFF.

The CDR3 region is CASSPTPGSPLHF. CDR3 DNA sequence: TGTGCCAGCAGCCCCACTCCAGGTTCACCCCTCCACTTT. The chain combines TRBV3-1 with TRBJ1-6; D unclear. Germline values: CDR1 LGHDT, CDR2 YNNKEL (reference sequence). The ends were cut back, 4 bases at V and 9 bases at J, with 10 bases in the middle. This CDR3 is 13 amino acids long.

The rearrangement links TRBV6-1 to TRBJ1-6; D gene ambiguous. The CDR3 extends over 16 amino acids. Trimming removed 5 bases from V and 9 bases from J, with 20 bases in between. Germline V gives CDR1 MNHNS, CDR2 SASEGT. The CDR3 DNA reads TGTGCCAGCAGTCAACGGACCGATCCGCGGGGTTCACCCCTCCACTTT. This translates into CASSQRTDPRGSPLHF.

CDR3 sequence reads: CASSRLLTGETYNEQFF. DNA of the CDR3: TGTGCCAGCAGCCGTCTTCTCACAGGGGAAACCTACAATGAGCAGTTCTTC. The rearrangement links TRBV6-1 to TRBJ2-1, with 7 bases that match TRBD1. Germline V gene data show CDR1 as MNHNS and CDR2 as SASEGT. The V and J ends lost 6 bases and 2 bases, in that order; junction bases with no gene match: 13. The CDR3 totals 17 residues.

This clonotype was seen only a few times. The V call is TRBV7-8, the J call TRBJ1-2; a possible D gene is TRBD1 (6 bases). The CDR3 consists of 15 residues. CDR1 SGHVS and CDR2 FQNEAQ come from the germline V gene. Trimming left V 5 bases short and J 3 bases short, with 16 bases between. DNA of the CDR3: TGTGCCAGCAGCCAAGAACAGGGCGGAGACTATGGCTACACCTTC. As protein: CASSQEQGGDYGYTF.

This clonotype occurred a few times. The V and J genes are TRBV27 and TRBJ2-7; D remains unclear. V was shortened by 7 bases and J by 2 bases, with 21 bases between the two germline ends. Germline V gene data show CDR1 as MNHEY and CDR2 as SMNVEV (reference sequence). The CDR3 extends over 16 amino acids. Here the CDR3 DNA reads TGTGCCAGCACTTCACTCTCTCGTGGTTCCGCCTACGAGCAGTACTTC. Protein sequence: CASTSLSRGSAYEQYF.

This clonotype showed up just a few times. The V call is TRBV27, the J call TRBJ1-1; unclear D gene. V was pared by 6 bases and J by 1 base, with 15 bases between. This CDR3 has 15 residues. Per germline, CDR1 MNHEY and CDR2 SMNVEV (reference sequence). In DNA, the CDR3 is TGTGCCAGCAGCAAAGAGGGCGGGGAGAACACTGAAGCTTTCTTT. It codes for CASSKEGGENTEAFF.

V is TRBV2 and J is TRBJ1-1, with D maybe TRBD1 (5 bases). The CDR3 runs 11 residues. Trimming left V 7 bases short and J 7 bases short, with 10 bases between. CDR1 is SNHLY, CDR2 FYNNEI, per germline. CDR3: CASKQGVEAFF. Written as DNA, the CDR3 is TGTGCCAGCAAGCAGGGCGTTGAAGCTTTCTTT. The full variable domain, completed using reference TRBV2 and TRBJ1-1, is EPEVTQTPSHQVTQMGQEVILRCVPISNHLYFYWYRQILGQKVEFLVSFYNNEISEKSEIFDDQFSVERPDGSNFTLKIRSTKLEDSAMYFCASKQGVEAFFGQGTRLTVV.